Listed below are T cell receptor beta chains from one sample, sequenced in a study of blood T cell repertoires in COVID-19. TCRdb's table, derived via immunoSEQ multiplex PCR, lists solely in-frame clones and lacks some. Counted here are approximately 140,000 clones, roughly 85% occurring once; the ten biggest clones make up roughly 3.4%. Sample: peripheral blood. The receptors were gathered from a man aged 70-80 years with acute or convalescent COVID-19. Each CDR3 is given with its conserved first and last residue. The order of the fields is clone size, J gene, V gene, D gene, CDR3 protein, CDR3 DNA. D genes are given only for firm matches. The size of a clone is reported for some rows only, either as once, few or many, or as a class for expanded clones.

clone size: .
J gene: TRBJ2-7
V gene: TRBV6-5
D gene: .
CDR3 protein: CASSRRPGSYEQYF
CDR3 DNA: TGTGCCAGCAGTCGTCGGCCAGGCTCCTACGAGCAGTACTTC

clone size: .
J gene: TRBJ1-2
V gene: TRBV7-2
D gene: TRBD1
CDR3 protein: CASSLETGNGYGYTF
CDR3 DNA: TGTGCCAGCAGCTTAGAGACAGGGAACGGCTATGGCTACACCTTC

clone size: .
J gene: TRBJ1-1
V gene: TRBV5-4
D gene: .
CDR3 protein: CASSDGQNTEAFF
CDR3 DNA: TGTGCCAGCAGCGACGGACAGAACACTGAAGCTTTCTTT

clone size: .
J gene: TRBJ2-7
V gene: TRBV12-3/TRBV12-4
D gene: .
CDR3 protein: CASSLRVSYEQYF
CDR3 DNA: TGTGCCAGCAGTTTACGGGTCTCCTACGAGCAGTACTTC

clone size: .
J gene: TRBJ2-5
V gene: TRBV7-2
D gene: .
CDR3 protein: CASSFSVGGDGETQYF
CDR3 DNA: TGTGCCAGCAGCTTCTCGGTAGGCGGGGACGGGGAGACCCAGTACTTC

clone size: .
J gene: TRBJ1-1
V gene: TRBV9
D gene: .
CDR3 protein: CASSVAGGMNTEAFF
CDR3 DNA: TGTGCCAGCAGCGTAGCAGGAGGTATGAACACTGAAGCTTTCTTT

clone size: once
J gene: TRBJ2-3
V gene: TRBV28
D gene: TRBD2
CDR3 protein: CASSPPGLRADTQYF
CDR3 DNA: TGTGCCAGCAGTCCTCCGGGACTACGTGCAGATACGCAGTATTTT

clone size: .
J gene: TRBJ2-1
V gene: TRBV3-1/TRBV3-2
D gene: TRBD2
CDR3 protein: CASSPSGSTYNEQFF
CDR3 DNA: TGTGCCAGCAGCCCTAGCGGGAGTACCTACAATGAGCAGTTCTTC

clone size: .
J gene: TRBJ2-1
V gene: TRBV27
D gene: TRBD1
CDR3 protein: CASSYRGISTGEQFF
CDR3 DNA: TGTGCCAGCAGTTACAGGGGAATATCTACTGGTGAGCAGTTCTTC

clone size: .
J gene: TRBJ2-3
V gene: TRBV27
D gene: .
CDR3 protein: CASSPPGVYTQYF
CDR3 DNA: TGTGCCAGCAGTCCGCCAGGGGTCTATACGCAGTATTTT

clone size: .
J gene: TRBJ2-2
V gene: TRBV7-9
D gene: .
CDR3 protein: CASSLNFSPIGELFF
CDR3 DNA: TGTGCCAGCAGCTTAAATTTTAGTCCCATAGGGGAGCTGTTTTTT

clone size: few
J gene: TRBJ1-3
V gene: TRBV5-1
D gene: TRBD1
CDR3 protein: CASSLGDRSGNTIYF
CDR3 DNA: TGCGCCAGCAGCTTGGGGGACAGGTCTGGAAACACCATATATTTT

clone size: few
J gene: TRBJ1-5
V gene: TRBV7-8
D gene: .
CDR3 protein: CASSLISGGEVDQPQHF
CDR3 DNA: TGTGCCAGCAGCTTAATATCGGGAGGGGAGGTGGATCAGCCCCAGCATTTT

clone size: once
J gene: TRBJ1-2
V gene: TRBV7-6
D gene: TRBD1
CDR3 protein: CASSDRVGYTF
CDR3 DNA: TGTGCCAGCAGCGACAGGGTTGGCTACACCTTC

clone size: .
J gene: TRBJ1-2
V gene: TRBV7-9
D gene: TRBD1
CDR3 protein: CASSARDRGVDGYTF
CDR3 DNA: TGTGCCAGCAGCGCCCGGGACAGGGGTGTCGATGGCTACACCTTC

clone size: .
J gene: TRBJ1-1
V gene: TRBV28
D gene: .
CDR3 protein: CASSLRARHTEAFF
CDR3 DNA: TGTGCCAGCAGTTTGAGGGCCCGGCACACTGAAGCTTTCTTT

clone size: .
J gene: TRBJ1-1
V gene: TRBV5-4
D gene: .
CDR3 protein: CASSLGEGLNTEAFF
CDR3 DNA: TGTGCCAGCAGCTTAGGGGAGGGATTGAACACTGAAGCTTTCTTT

clone size: .
J gene: TRBJ2-4
V gene: TRBV28
D gene: TRBD1
CDR3 protein: CASSGLGQGTTLAKNIQYF
CDR3 DNA: TGTGCCAGCAGTGGCCTGGGACAGGGCACTACCTTAGCCAAAAACATTCAGTACTTC

clone size: .
J gene: TRBJ2-7
V gene: TRBV28
D gene: TRBD1
CDR3 protein: CASSTGQIAYEQYF
CDR3 DNA: TGTGCCAGCAGCACGGGACAGATAGCCTACGAGCAGTACTTC

clone size: .
J gene: TRBJ2-2
V gene: TRBV27
D gene: TRBD2
CDR3 protein: CASSPLLAGGVTGELFF
CDR3 DNA: TGTGCCAGCAGCCCCCTACTAGCGGGAGGGGTTACCGGGGAGCTGTTTTTT

clone size: .
J gene: TRBJ2-1
V gene: TRBV24-1
D gene: TRBD2
CDR3 protein: CATSVSGTSNNEQFF
CDR3 DNA: TGTGCCACCAGTGTGTCCGGGACTAGCAACAATGAGCAGTTCTTC

clone size: .
J gene: TRBJ2-1
V gene: TRBV4-2
D gene: .
CDR3 protein: CASSQVAEPAYNEQFF
CDR3 DNA: TGTGCCAGCAGCCAAGTAGCGGAACCTGCCTACAATGAGCAGTTCTTC

clone size: few
J gene: TRBJ2-3
V gene: TRBV6-2/TRBV6-3
D gene: .
CDR3 protein: CASSYRRSGGTDTQYF
CDR3 DNA: TGTGCCAGCAGTTACCGGAGGAGCGGAGGCACAGATACGCAGTATTTT

clone size: .
J gene: TRBJ1-1
V gene: TRBV9
D gene: .
CDR3 protein: CASSVGGQRNTEAFF
CDR3 DNA: TGTGCCAGCAGCGTAGGGGGACAAAGGAACACTGAAGCTTTCTTT

clone size: .
J gene: TRBJ2-7
V gene: TRBV18
D gene: .
CDR3 protein: CASSGQKTSYEQYF
CDR3 DNA: TGTGCCAGCTCTGGACAGAAGACTTCCTACGAGCAGTACTTC

clone size: .
J gene: TRBJ2-7
V gene: TRBV13
D gene: .
CDR3 protein: CASSPPGLYEQYF
CDR3 DNA: TGTGCCAGCAGCCCCCCTGGACTATACGAGCAGTACTTC

clone size: .
J gene: TRBJ1-5
V gene: TRBV27
D gene: .
CDR3 protein: CASSPDRRSNQPQHF
CDR3 DNA: TGTGCCAGCAGTCCAGACAGGCGTAGCAATCAGCCCCAGCATTTT

clone size: .
J gene: TRBJ2-1
V gene: TRBV7-7
D gene: TRBD1
CDR3 protein: CASSPGQGYNEQFF
CDR3 DNA: TGTGCTAGCAGCCCCGGACAGGGCTACAATGAGCAGTTCTTC

clone size: .
J gene: TRBJ2-2
V gene: TRBV5-4
D gene: TRBD2
CDR3 protein: CASSLAGVGAGELFF
CDR3 DNA: TGTGCCAGCAGTTTAGCGGGAGTTGGCGCCGGGGAGCTGTTTTTT

clone size: .
J gene: TRBJ2-1
V gene: TRBV23-1
D gene: TRBD2
CDR3 protein: CASSQKREGFEQFF
CDR3 DNA: TGCGCCAGCAGTCAAAAGCGGGAGGGTTTTGAGCAGTTCTTC

clone size: once
J gene: TRBJ2-3
V gene: TRBV9
D gene: .
CDR3 protein: CASSDPPEGRADTQYF
CDR3 DNA: TGTGCCAGCAGCGACCCTCCGGAGGGTCGCGCAGATACGCAGTATTTT

clone size: .
J gene: TRBJ2-5
V gene: TRBV5-4
D gene: TRBD2
CDR3 protein: CASSSGTSGRAHETQYF
CDR3 DNA: TGTGCCAGCAGCTCCGGGACTAGCGGGAGGGCCCACGAGACCCAGTACTTC

clone size: .
J gene: TRBJ2-1
V gene: TRBV3-1/TRBV3-2
D gene: TRBD1
CDR3 protein: CASSQAHRDRGREQFF
CDR3 DNA: TGTGCCAGCAGCCAAGCTCACCGGGACAGGGGGCGTGAGCAGTTCTTC

clone size: .
J gene: TRBJ1-2
V gene: TRBV7-2
D gene: TRBD1
CDR3 protein: CASSAQGARGYTF
CDR3 DNA: TGTGCCAGCAGCGCACAGGGGGCGCGGGGCTACACCTTC

clone size: once
J gene: TRBJ2-1
V gene: TRBV9
D gene: TRBD2
CDR3 protein: CASSVASLAGDEQFF
CDR3 DNA: TGTGCCAGCAGCGTAGCGAGCCTAGCGGGAGATGAGCAGTTCTTC

clone size: .
J gene: TRBJ2-1
V gene: TRBV6-1
D gene: TRBD2
CDR3 protein: CASSEVSGKSLFF
CDR3 DNA: TGTGCCAGCAGTGAAGTTAGCGGGAAGTCGCTGTTCTTC

clone size: .
J gene: TRBJ1-3
V gene: TRBV6-5
D gene: TRBD1
CDR3 protein: CASRPPGQGNTIYF
CDR3 DNA: TGTGCCAGCAGGCCCCCGGGACAGGGAAACACCATATATTTT

clone size: .
J gene: TRBJ1-2
V gene: TRBV6-6
D gene: .
CDR3 protein: CASSYLSGYGYTF
CDR3 DNA: TGTGCCAGCAGTTATCTGTCCGGCTATGGCTACACCTTC

clone size: .
J gene: TRBJ1-2
V gene: TRBV10-3
D gene: .
CDR3 protein: CAISESGGGYTF
CDR3 DNA: TGTGCCATCAGTGAGTCGGGGGGTGGCTACACCTTC

clone size: .
J gene: TRBJ2-7
V gene: TRBV7-2
D gene: TRBD1
CDR3 protein: CASSLEAGQGEQYF
CDR3 DNA: TGTGCCAGCAGCTTAGAAGCGGGACAGGGGGAGCAGTACTTC

clone size: .
J gene: TRBJ2-2
V gene: TRBV9
D gene: .
CDR3 protein: CASSVGGLPTGELFF
CDR3 DNA: TGTGCCAGCAGCGTAGGCGGTCTTCCCACCGGGGAGCTGTTTTTT

clone size: .
J gene: TRBJ2-5
V gene: TRBV6-5
D gene: .
CDR3 protein: CASSFPSQETQYF
CDR3 DNA: TGTGCCAGCAGTTTCCCGTCCCAAGAGACCCAGTACTTC

clone size: .
J gene: TRBJ2-7
V gene: TRBV24-1
D gene: .
CDR3 protein: CATSVTGKSYEQYF
CDR3 DNA: TGTGCCACCAGTGTGACAGGCAAATCCTACGAGCAGTACTTC

clone size: .
J gene: TRBJ2-2
V gene: TRBV5-1
D gene: .
CDR3 protein: CASSLGTEGYGELFF
CDR3 DNA: TGCGCCAGCAGCTTGGGGACAGAGGGTTACGGGGAGCTGTTTTTT

clone size: .
J gene: TRBJ1-2
V gene: TRBV11-1
D gene: TRBD1
CDR3 protein: CASSLLGTVNGYTF
CDR3 DNA: TGTGCCAGCAGCCTCCTCGGGACAGTCAATGGCTACACCTTC

clone size: .
J gene: TRBJ2-7
V gene: TRBV11-3
D gene: .
CDR3 protein: CASSPSGAASYEQYF
CDR3 DNA: TGTGCCAGCAGCCCGTCGGGAGCGGCTTCCTACGAGCAGTACTTC

clone size: .
J gene: TRBJ2-1
V gene: TRBV7-9
D gene: TRBD1
CDR3 protein: CASSLWDSPYNEQFF
CDR3 DNA: TGTGCCAGCAGCTTATGGGACAGTCCCTACAATGAGCAGTTCTTC

clone size: .
J gene: TRBJ2-3
V gene: TRBV3-1/TRBV3-2
D gene: TRBD1
CDR3 protein: CASSTRQGGTDTQYF
CDR3 DNA: TGTGCCAGCAGCACTAGACAGGGGGGCACAGATACGCAGTATTTT

clone size: .
J gene: TRBJ1-1
V gene: TRBV14
D gene: .
CDR3 protein: CASSPDRYSMNTEAFF
CDR3 DNA: TGTGCCAGCAGCCCCGACAGGTACAGCATGAACACTGAAGCTTTCTTT

clone size: .
J gene: TRBJ1-1
V gene: TRBV7-8
D gene: .
CDR3 protein: CASSLGAVNTEAFF
CDR3 DNA: TGTGCCAGCAGCTTAGGAGCGGTGAACACTGAAGCTTTCTTT

clone size: .
J gene: TRBJ2-6
V gene: TRBV5-1
D gene: .
CDR3 protein: CASSLAQVGAGRGGANVLTF
CDR3 DNA: TGCGCCAGCAGCTTGGCCCAGGTGGGAGCGGGCCGGGGAGGGGCCAACGTCCTGACTTTC

clone size: .
J gene: TRBJ1-5
V gene: TRBV18
D gene: .
CDR3 protein: CASSLDGDNQPQHF
CDR3 DNA: TGTGCCAGCTCCCTCGACGGAGACAATCAGCCCCAGCATTTT

clone size: .
J gene: TRBJ2-5
V gene: TRBV11-2
D gene: TRBD2
CDR3 protein: CASSLSSGGPFETQYF
CDR3 DNA: TGTGCCAGCAGCCTATCGTCGGGAGGGCCTTTTGAGACCCAGTACTTC

clone size: .
J gene: TRBJ2-5
V gene: TRBV7-2
D gene: .
CDR3 protein: CASSLKVVGVETQYF
CDR3 DNA: TGTGCCAGCAGCTTAAAGGTAGTCGGGGTAGAGACCCAGTACTTC